Following are 24 T cell receptor beta chains from one sample sequenced in a study of blood T cell repertoires in COVID-19. Clones were read by immunoSEQ multiplex PCR, and TCRdb kept only the in-frame ones, dropping some. This sample has about 250,000 clones, with roughly 90% found just once. Specimen: PBMCs or T cells enriched from blood (not recorded which). Source of these receptors: a woman between 45 and 60 years old who had recovered from COVID-19.

This clone was seen just once. V and J are TRBV7-3 and TRBJ2-1, with D possibly TRBD1 on 6 matching bases. The V end lost 5 bases, the J end lost 7 bases, and 12 bases lay between the germline ends. Germline V gives CDR1 SGHTA, CDR2 FQGTGA. The CDR3 runs 13 residues. CDR3 sequence: CASSPYTGNEQFF. DNA of the CDR3: TGTGCCAGCAGCCCGTATACAGGGAATGAGCAGTTCTTC.

CDR3 loop: CASREINEQFF. The CDR3 DNA is TGTGCCAGCAGGGAGATCAATGAGCAGTTCTTC. The chain recombines TRBV6-4 with TRBJ2-1; D uncertain. Trimming took off 6 bases at V and 6 bases at J, with 6 bases between the two ends. The CDR3 sequence is 11 residues long. Germline V gene sequence: CDR1 MRHNA, CDR2 SNTAGT.

This chain joins TRBV27 and TRBJ2-3; 7 bases are a match to TRBD1. Germline assignment: CDR1 MNHEY and CDR2 SMNVEV (reference sequence). The CDR3 is 13 residues long. CDR3 in amino acids: CATTDRNTDTQYF. DNA for the CDR3: TGTGCAACCACGGACAGGAACACAGATACGCAGTATTTT.

This clone was observed once. This sequence joins TRBV6-2 or TRBV6-3 and TRBJ2-2, with 7 positions matching TRBD1. The V and J ends lost 6 bases and 0 bases, in that order; junction bases with no gene match: 4. The CDR3 sequence is 15 residues long. Germline-derived CDR1 and CDR2 are MNHEY and SVGEGT. CDR3 sequence (DNA): TGTGCCAGCAGCTTGGGACAGTCGAACACCGGGGAGCTGTTTTTT. It translates to CASSLGQSNTGELFF.

This chain links TRBV7-2 with TRBJ2-1; 12 bases line up with TRBD2. Trimming took 2 bases from V and 0 from J; bases not matched to a gene: 8. This CDR3 spans 19 amino acids. Germline V gene sequence: CDR1 SGHTA, CDR2 FQGNSA. The DNA of the CDR3 is TGTGCCAGCAGCTTACGGACTAGCGGGATGAAAAGCTCCTACAATGAGCAGTTCTTC. Protein: CASSLRTSGMKSSYNEQFF.

The chain couples TRBV5-1 to TRBJ2-7; 7 bases are a match to TRBD1. The CDR3 contains 15 residues. Per the germline V gene, CDR1 is SGHRS and CDR2 is YFSETQ. V shed 4 bases, J shed 9 bases, and the junction held 16 bases outside the gene matches. CDR3 loop: CASSTTGSLSGGQYF. In DNA, the CDR3 is TGCGCCAGCAGCACGACAGGGTCCCTCTCGGGTGGGCAGTACTTC.

This clone has more than one count but fewer than ten. J is TRBJ2-5 and V is TRBV7-8; no clear D. The CDR3 is 12 amino acids. Trimming pared 1 base from V and 4 bases from J, leaving 4 bases between. Germline V gene data show CDR1 as SGHVS and CDR2 as FQNEAQ. The CDR3 DNA reads as TGTGCCAGCAGCTTAGACTCAGAGACCCAGTACTTC. Translation gives CASSLDSETQYF.

V usage is TRBV7-9 and J usage is TRBJ2-2; TRBD2 agrees at 7 bases. CDR1 is SEHNR, CDR2 FQNEAQ, per germline (reference sequence). After removal of 2 bases from V and 7 bases from J, the junction contained 10 bases not matched to a gene. The CDR3 sequence is 16 residues long. CDR3 residues: CASSLLWREKNGELFF. As DNA, the CDR3 is TGTGCCAGCAGCTTACTCTGGCGGGAGAAAAACGGGGAGCTGTTTTTT. Full variable domain (outside the CDR3, taken from reference TRBV7-9 and TRBJ2-2): DTGVSQNPRHKITKRGQNVTFRCDPISEHNRLYWYRQTLGQGPEFLTYFQNEAQLEKSRLLSDRFSAERPKGSFSTLEIQRTEQGDSAMYLCASSLLWREKNGELFFGEGSRLTVL.

A single count supports this clone. V gene TRBV15 combines with J gene TRBJ2-1; D is ambiguous. V dropped 0 bases and J dropped 7 bases, with 19 bases sitting between them. This CDR3 comprises 17 residues. CDR1 is LNHNV and CDR2 is YYDKDF in the germline V gene (reference sequence). CDR3 bases: TGTGCCACCAGCAGAGATTCTGGGCTACGACCACGGAATGAGCAGTTCTTC. It codes for CATSRDSGLRPRNEQFF.

The chain couples TRBV5-6 to TRBJ2-7, with 9 bases identical to TRBD2. With 2 bases clipped from V and 4 bases from J, the junction kept 13 bases outside the gene matches. Germline V gives CDR1 SGHDT, CDR2 YYEEEE. This CDR3 comprises 17 residues. CDR3 sequence (DNA): TGTGCCAGCAGCTTAGCCCTTAGCGGGAGTTTAACGTACGAGCAGTACTTC. It encodes CASSLALSGSLTYEQYF.

The V gene is TRBV30, the J gene TRBJ1-1; maybe TRBD1 (5 bases). This CDR3 contains 13 residues. Germline loops: CDR1 GTSNPN, CDR2 SVGIG (reference sequence). Trimming stripped 4 bases from V and 5 bases from J, with 14 bases between. CDR3 amino acids: CAWILGLMTEAFF. The CDR3 region has the DNA TGTGCCTGGATTCTGGGGCTAATGACTGAAGCTTTCTTT.

The rearrangement links TRBV5-5 to TRBJ2-7, with 10 bases identical to TRBD1. Germline assignment: CDR1 SGHKS and CDR2 YYEKEE (reference sequence). With 5 bases clipped from V and 3 bases from J, the junction kept 5 bases outside the gene matches. The CDR3 extends over 14 amino acids. The CDR3 DNA is TGTGCCAGCAGGTCGGGACAGGGGCTCTACGAGCAGTACTTC. Translation gives CASRSGQGLYEQYF.

The chain recombines TRBV27 with TRBJ2-3, with TRBD2 matching 14 bases. The CDR3 is 19 amino acids. With 7 bases clipped from V and 1 base from J, the junction kept 13 bases outside the gene matches. Germline assignment: CDR1 MNHEY and CDR2 SMNVEV (reference sequence). CDR3 bases: TGTGCCAGCACCCCGAGGGGACTAGCGGGAGTCGTGGGCACAGATACGCAGTATTTT. Translation gives CASTPRGLAGVVGTDTQYF.

V is TRBV4-1 and J is TRBJ2-3; 8 nucleotides agree with TRBD2. The V gene's germline CDR1 is MGHRA and CDR2 YSYEKL. CDR3 length: 17 amino acids. V shed 0 bases, J shed 3 bases, and the junction held 8 bases outside the gene matches. The DNA of the CDR3 is TGCGCCAGCAGCCAAGAGAATCTAGCGGGTTGGACAGATACGCAGTATTTT. Translated: CASSQENLAGWTDTQYF.

The chain recombines TRBV10-1 with TRBJ1-3; D unresolved. The CDR3 is 14 amino acids. CDR1 and CDR2 (germline): WNHNN, SYGVQD (reference sequence). V lost 4 bases to trimming and J lost 2 bases, with 9 bases between them. CDR3: CASSVDSAGNTIYF. CDR3 coding DNA: TGCGCCAGCAGTGTTGACTCCGCTGGAAACACCATATATTTT.

CDR3 coding DNA: TGTGCCAGCAGCCTAACTAGCAATCAGCCCCAGCATTTT. It specifies CASSLTSNQPQHF. The rearrangement links TRBV7-9 to TRBJ1-5; no clear D. Trimming left V 5 bases short and J 0 bases short, with 5 bases between. Germline V gives CDR1 SEHNR, CDR2 FQNEAQ (reference sequence). This CDR3 contains 13 residues.

V is TRBV24-1 and J is TRBJ1-1; unclear D gene. This CDR3 has 13 residues. From germline, CDR1 is KGHDR and CDR2 SFDVKD. The V end was cut by 7 bases, the J end by 1 base, with 9 bases between. The CDR3 loop is CATRGSTNTEAFF. The CDR3 DNA reads TGTGCCACCAGGGGCTCTACGAACACTGAAGCTTTCTTT.

The chain's CDR3 is CASSTPGVGTQLHF. CDR3 nucleotides: TGTGCCAGCAGTACCCCCGGTGTGGGGACACAACTCCACTTT. The chain combines TRBV6-2 or TRBV6-3 with TRBJ1-6; weak D call: TRBD1 (6 bases). The germline gives CDR1 MNHEY, CDR2 SVGEGT. CDR3 size: 14 residues. V lost 5 bases and J lost 16, with 21 bases in between.

This chain connects TRBV28 to TRBJ2-2, with TRBD1 identical over 8 bases. The ends lost 6 bases at V and 7 bases at J; junction bases unmatched: 7. This CDR3 has 14 residues. Germline loops: CDR1 MDHEN, CDR2 SYDVKM. CDR3 sequence: CASRQDRAVGELFF. CDR3 DNA: TGTGCCAGCAGACAGGACAGGGCAGTCGGGGAGCTGTTTTTT.

The genes are TRBV5-1 and TRBJ2-5; 7 bases match TRBD2. This CDR3 region has 17 residues. V lost 1 base, J lost 3 bases, and 12 bases stayed unmatched. Per the germline V gene, CDR1 is SGHRS and CDR2 is YFSETQ. The CDR3 here is CASSLLSWGGTEETQYF. CDR3 nucleotide sequence: TGCGCCAGCAGCTTGCTGTCCTGGGGGGGAACAGAAGAGACCCAGTACTTC.

This chain connects TRBV7-2 to TRBJ1-1; the match to TRBD1 covers 7 bases. In germline, CDR1 is SGHTA, CDR2 FQGNSA. Losses at the gene ends were 1 base for V and 6 bases for J; bases not matched to a gene: 8. This CDR3 is 15 amino acids long. CDR3 sequence: CASSLVTGYMAEAFF. The CDR3 region has the DNA TGTGCCAGCAGCTTAGTGACAGGGTATATGGCTGAAGCTTTCTTT. Full variable domain (outside the CDR3, taken from reference TRBV7-2 and TRBJ1-1): GAGVSQSPSNKVTEKGKDVELRCDPISGHTALYWYRQSLGQGLEFLIYFQGNSAPDKSGLPSDRFSAERTGGSVSTLTIQRTQQEDSAVYLCASSLVTGYMAEAFFGQGTRLTVV.

This sequence joins TRBV7-8 and TRBJ1-3; D is uncertain. In germline, CDR1 is SGHVS, CDR2 FQNEAQ. V lost 5 bases to trimming and J lost 0 bases, with 11 bases between them. This CDR3 comprises 15 residues. The CDR3 DNA reads TGTGCCAGCAGCCATATAGAGGGCTCTGGAAACACCATATATTTT. It specifies CASSHIEGSGNTIYF.

This chain uses TRBV29-1 with TRBJ2-1, with 7 bases that match TRBD1. Trimming cost V 5 bases and J 7 bases; bases outside gene matches: 14. This CDR3 contains 15 residues. The germline V gene has CDR1 SQVTM and CDR2 ANQGSEA. The CDR3 is CSVPRRDSRGNEQFF. CDR3 DNA sequence: TGCAGCGTTCCACGCCGGGACAGCCGGGGAAATGAGCAGTTCTTC.

This sequence joins TRBV30 and TRBJ1-1; 9 bases align to TRBD1. Germline CDR1 and CDR2: GTSNPN and SVGIG (reference sequence). The CDR3 runs 13 residues. The V gene end was trimmed by 5 bases and the J gene end by 7 bases; junction bases not matched to a gene: 8. The CDR3 bases are TGTGCCTGGTACAGGGGGCCTTATGTTGAAGCTTTCTTT. Translated: CAWYRGPYVEAFF.